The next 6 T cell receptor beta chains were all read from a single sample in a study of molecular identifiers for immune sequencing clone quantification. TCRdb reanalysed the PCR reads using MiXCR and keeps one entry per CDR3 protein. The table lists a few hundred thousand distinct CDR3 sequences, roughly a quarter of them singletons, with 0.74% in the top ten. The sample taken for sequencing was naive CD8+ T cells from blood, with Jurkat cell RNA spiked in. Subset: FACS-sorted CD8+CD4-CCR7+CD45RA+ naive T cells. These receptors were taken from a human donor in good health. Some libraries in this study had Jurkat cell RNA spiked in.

The CDR3 sequence is CASSLRCTHGPQHF. The CDR3 DNA follows: TGTGCCAGCAGCTTAAGATGCACTCACGGGCCCCAGCATTTT. The chain carries TRBV7-4 and TRBJ1-5; no clear D gene. This CDR3 spans 14 amino acids. From germline, CDR1 is SGHVT and CDR2 SQSDAQ. V was clipped by 2 bases and J by 9 bases, with 14 bases between them.

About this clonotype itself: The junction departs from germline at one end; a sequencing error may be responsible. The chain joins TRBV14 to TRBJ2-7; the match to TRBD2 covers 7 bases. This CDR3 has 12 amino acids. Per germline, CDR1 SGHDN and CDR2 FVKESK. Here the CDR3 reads CASCSGDYEQCF. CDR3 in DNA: TGTGCCAGCTGCAGCGGGGACTACGAGCAGTGCTTC.

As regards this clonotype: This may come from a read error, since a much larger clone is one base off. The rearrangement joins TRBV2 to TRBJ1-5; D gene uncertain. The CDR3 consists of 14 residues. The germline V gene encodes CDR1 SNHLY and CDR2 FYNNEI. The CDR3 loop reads CASGEVGRNQPQHF. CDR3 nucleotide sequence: TGTGCCAGCGGTGAAGTGGGTCGCAATCAGCCCCAGCATTTT.

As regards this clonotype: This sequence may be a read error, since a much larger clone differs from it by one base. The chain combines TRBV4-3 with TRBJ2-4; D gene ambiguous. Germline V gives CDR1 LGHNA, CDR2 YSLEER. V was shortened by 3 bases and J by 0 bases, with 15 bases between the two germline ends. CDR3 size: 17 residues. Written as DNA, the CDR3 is TGCGCCAGCAGCCATTTTGCGACGTCGGTAGCCAAAAACATTCAGTACTTC. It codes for CASSHFATSVAKNIQYF.

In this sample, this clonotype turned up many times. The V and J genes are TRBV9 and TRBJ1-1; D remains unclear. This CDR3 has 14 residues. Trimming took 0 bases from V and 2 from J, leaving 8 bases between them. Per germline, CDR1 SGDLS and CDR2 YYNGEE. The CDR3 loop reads CASSVGRTNTEAFF. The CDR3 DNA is TGTGCCAGCAGCGTAGGACGGACTAACACTGAAGCTTTCTTT.

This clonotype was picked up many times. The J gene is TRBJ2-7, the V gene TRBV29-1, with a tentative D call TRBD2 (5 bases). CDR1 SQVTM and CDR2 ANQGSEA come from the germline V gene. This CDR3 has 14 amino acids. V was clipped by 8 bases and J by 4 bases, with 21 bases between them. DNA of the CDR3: TGCAGCACTACACTTGCCGGGGAAGGTTACGAGCAGTACTTC. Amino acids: CSTTLAGEGYEQYF.